This T cell receptor (beta chain) was captured in a study of T cell responses to AZD1222 COVID-19 vaccine. Study results and limitations: Baseline seropositivity characterized only six AZD1222 recipients. Receipt of two AZD1222 doses was followed by a rise in Spike-specific TCR breadth and depth. White British donors predominated, females outnumbered males, and clonal diversity was possibly underestimated. Nearly half of spike-specific TCRs reportedly target unmutated variant regions.

The repertoire was sequenced with immunoSEQ multiplex PCR; TCRdb's copy has only in-frame clones and lacks some. The data show 140,000 to 150,000 clones, 80% to 95% seen once. From germline, CDR1 is SGHDT and CDR2 YYEEEE. Trimming took 6 bases from V and 1 from J; bases not matched to a gene: 15. The CDR3 extends over 19 amino acids. As for this clone: The antigen remains undetermined.

The specimen was peripheral blood, collected on day 0 of AZD1222 vaccination. The V call is TRBV5-6, the J call TRBJ2-2; 10 nucleotides agree with TRBD1. This sequence was found in an adult in good health. The CDR3 DNA follows: TGTGCCAGCAACAGGCTTTGGGACAGGGGCGCCGAGAACACCGGGGAGCTGTTTTTT. Its translation: CASNRLWDRGAENTGELFF.